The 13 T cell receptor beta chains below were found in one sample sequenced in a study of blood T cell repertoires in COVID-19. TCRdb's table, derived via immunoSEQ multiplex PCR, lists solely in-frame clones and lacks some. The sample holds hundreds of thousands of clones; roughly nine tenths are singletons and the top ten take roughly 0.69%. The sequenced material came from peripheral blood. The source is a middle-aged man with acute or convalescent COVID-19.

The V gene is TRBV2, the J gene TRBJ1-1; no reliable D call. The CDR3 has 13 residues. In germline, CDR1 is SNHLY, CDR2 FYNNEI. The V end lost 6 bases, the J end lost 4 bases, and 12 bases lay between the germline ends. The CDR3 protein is CASREARFTEAFF. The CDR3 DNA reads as TGTGCCAGCAGGGAGGCTAGGTTCACTGAAGCTTTCTTT. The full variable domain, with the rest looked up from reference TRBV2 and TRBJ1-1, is EPEVTQTPSHQVTQMGQEVILRCVPISNHLYFYWYRQILGQKVEFLVSFYNNEISEKSEIFDDQFSVERPDGSNFTLKIRSTKLEDSAMYFCASREARFTEAFFGQGTRLTVV.

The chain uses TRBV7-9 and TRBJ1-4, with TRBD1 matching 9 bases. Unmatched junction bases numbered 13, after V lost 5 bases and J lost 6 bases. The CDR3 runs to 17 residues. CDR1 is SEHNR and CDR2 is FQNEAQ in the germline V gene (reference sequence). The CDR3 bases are TGTGCCAGCAGCCCCCGATTCGGGACAGGGAAGGATGAAAAACTGTTTTTT. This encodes CASSPRFGTGKDEKLFF. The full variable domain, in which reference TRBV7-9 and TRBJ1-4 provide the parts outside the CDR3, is DTGVSQNPRHKITKRGQNVTFRCDPISEHNRLYWYRQTLGQGPEFLTYFQNEAQLEKSRLLSDRFSAERPKGSFSTLEIQRTEQGDSAMYLCASSPRFGTGKDEKLFFGSGTQLSVL.

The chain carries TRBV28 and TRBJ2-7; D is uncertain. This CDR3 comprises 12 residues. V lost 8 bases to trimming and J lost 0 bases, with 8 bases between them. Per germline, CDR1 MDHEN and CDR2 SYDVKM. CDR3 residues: CASRLYSYEQYF. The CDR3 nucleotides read TGTGCCAGCCGACTGTACTCCTACGAGCAGTACTTC.

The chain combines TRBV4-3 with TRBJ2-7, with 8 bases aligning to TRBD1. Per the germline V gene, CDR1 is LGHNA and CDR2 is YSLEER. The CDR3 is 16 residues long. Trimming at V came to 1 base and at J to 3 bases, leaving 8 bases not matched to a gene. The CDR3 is CASSQVSGGRGYEQYF. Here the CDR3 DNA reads TGCGCCAGCAGCCAAGTCTCAGGGGGCCGGGGCTACGAGCAGTACTTC.

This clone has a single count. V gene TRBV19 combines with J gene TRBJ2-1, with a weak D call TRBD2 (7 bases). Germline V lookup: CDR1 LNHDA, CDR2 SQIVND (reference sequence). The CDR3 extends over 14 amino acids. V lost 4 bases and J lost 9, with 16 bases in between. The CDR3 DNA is TGTGCCAGTAGTAAACGGGGGGCCGACGGTGAGCAGTTCTTC. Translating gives CASSKRGADGEQFF.

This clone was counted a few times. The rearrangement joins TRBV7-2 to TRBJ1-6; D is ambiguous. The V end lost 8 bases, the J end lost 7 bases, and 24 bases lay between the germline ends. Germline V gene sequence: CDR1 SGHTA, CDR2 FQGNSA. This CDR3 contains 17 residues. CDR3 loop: CASSTDGPARRNSPLHF. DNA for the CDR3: TGTGCCAGCTCCACCGATGGGCCGGCCCGTCGGAATTCACCCCTCCACTTT.

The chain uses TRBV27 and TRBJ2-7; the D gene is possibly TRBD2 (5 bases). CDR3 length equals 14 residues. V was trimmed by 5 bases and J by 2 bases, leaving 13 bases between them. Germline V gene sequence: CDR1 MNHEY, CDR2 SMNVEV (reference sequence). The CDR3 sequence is CASSPLATTYEQYF. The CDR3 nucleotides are TGTGCCAGCAGTCCGCTAGCTACTACCTACGAGCAGTACTTC.

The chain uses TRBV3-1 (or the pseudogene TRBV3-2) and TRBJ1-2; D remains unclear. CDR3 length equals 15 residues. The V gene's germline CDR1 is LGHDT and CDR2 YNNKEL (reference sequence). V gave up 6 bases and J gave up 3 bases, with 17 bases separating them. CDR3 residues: CASRGQVPYYYGYTF. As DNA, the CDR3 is TGTGCCAGCAGGGGCCAAGTTCCGTACTACTATGGCTACACCTTC.

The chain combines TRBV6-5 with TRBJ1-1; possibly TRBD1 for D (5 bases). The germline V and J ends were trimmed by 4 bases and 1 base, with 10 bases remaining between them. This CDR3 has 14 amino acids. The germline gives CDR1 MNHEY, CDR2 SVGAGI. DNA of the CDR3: TGTGCCAGCAGTTGGAATAGGGGGAACACTGAAGCTTTCTTT. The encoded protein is CASSWNRGNTEAFF.

CDR3 sequence (DNA): TGTGCCAGCAGCCCCGGGACAGGGGGCGCGTGGGAGACCCAGTACTTC. Its protein product is CASSPGTGGAWETQYF. This rearrangement joins TRBV7-2 to TRBJ2-5; 12 bases are shared with TRBD1. CDR1 SGHTA and CDR2 FQGNSA come from the germline V gene. The V gene end was trimmed by 5 bases and the J gene end by 5 bases; junction bases not matched to a gene: 9. The CDR3 length is 16 residues.

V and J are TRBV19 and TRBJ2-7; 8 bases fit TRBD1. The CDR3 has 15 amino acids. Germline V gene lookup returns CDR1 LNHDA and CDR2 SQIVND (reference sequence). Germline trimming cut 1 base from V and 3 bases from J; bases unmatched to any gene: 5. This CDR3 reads CASSIGGQGIYEQYF. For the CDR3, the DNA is TGTGCCAGTAGTATAGGCGGACAGGGAATCTACGAGCAGTACTTC.

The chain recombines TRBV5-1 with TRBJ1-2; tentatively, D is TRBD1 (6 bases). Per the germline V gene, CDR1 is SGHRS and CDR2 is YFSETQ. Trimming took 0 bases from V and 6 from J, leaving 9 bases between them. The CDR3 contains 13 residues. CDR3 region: CASSLARGDGYTF. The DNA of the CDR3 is TGCGCCAGCAGCTTGGCCAGGGGTGATGGCTACACCTTC. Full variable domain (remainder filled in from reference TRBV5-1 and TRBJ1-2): KAGVTQTPRYLIKTRGQQVTLSCSPISGHRSVSWYQQTPGQGLQFLFEYFSETQRNKGNFPGRFSGRQFSNSRSEMNVSTLELGDSALYLCASSLARGDGYTFGSGTRLTVV.

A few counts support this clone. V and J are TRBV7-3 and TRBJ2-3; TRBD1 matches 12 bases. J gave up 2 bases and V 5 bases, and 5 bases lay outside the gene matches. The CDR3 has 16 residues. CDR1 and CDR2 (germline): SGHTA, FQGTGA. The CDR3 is CASSTGTGGPTDTQYF. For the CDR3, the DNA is TGTGCCAGCAGCACCGGGACAGGGGGCCCCACAGATACGCAGTATTTT.